The entry below describes one T cell receptor beta chain. Its antigen remains unidentified. Within one base of it there is no much larger clone, and no base qualities were kept. The record originates from a study of T cells in localized non-small cell lung cancer (dated by TCRdb to the early 2020s). A note on the overall study: The study analyzed T cell repertoires of over 200 early-stage NSCLC patients, comparing tumors and uninvolved tumor-adjacent lungs. The cohort was made up of around 250 treatment-naive NSCLC patients whose localized lung tumors had been resected. NSCLC patients had a mean age of roughly 64 years, and 129 were male and 107 female. Summary of the overall study and its limitations: Uninvolved tumor-adjacent lung showed the highest T cell clonality, higher than tumor, which suggests more focused antigenic responses in the adjacent lung. Because multi-region tumor sequencing was not done, intratumor heterogeneity could not be ruled out. Longer overall survival was associated with higher blood T cell density, whereas shorter survival was associated with higher adjacent-lung clonality. Because of the exploratory design, TCR variables were selected using unadjusted p-values without false-discovery rate correction. Of the top 100 tumor clones, a median of 57 were detected in paired uninvolved adjacent lung; about 28 were also among that lung's top 100.

For CDR1 and CDR2, the germline V gene (reference sequence) lists MNHEY and SMNVEV. The junction shows trimming of 1 base on V and 5 bases on J, and the gene matches do not reach 6 bases of it. There are 17 amino acids in the CDR3, from cysteine to phenylalanine inclusive. CDR3 DNA is the only sequence kept; it has 51 bases, read in frame from the first base. At diagnosis, peripheral blood, uninvolved tumor-adjacent lung and tumor were collected and stored as a combination of fresh-frozen and FFPE material. For TCR repertoire profiling, the blood samples were analyzed as peripheral blood mononuclear cells. The immunoSEQ Assay was used to sequence TCR beta CDR3 regions from DNA. In the authors' own workflow: T cell density was computed as TCR beta template counts normalized to usable DNA estimated by amplifying housekeeping genes. The preseqR package was used to estimate richness by extrapolating to 400,000 templates for PBMC samples and to 120,000 templates for tissue samples. Clonality was calculated as one minus Pielou's evenness. Tissue-enriched TCRs were identified through differential abundance testing performed on productive amino-acid clonotypes, with a minimum total count of 5 and an alpha of 0.1. Repertoire overlap between compartments was quantified with the Jaccard Index and Morisita Overlap Index. GLIPH grouped TCR beta CDR3s together with public tetramer-defined viral CDR3s, and a viral motif had to include at least three viral sequences and also show V-gene enrichment. TCRdb carries this immuneACCESS record with in-frame sequences only. Its versions omit some clonotypes, under half of them owing to an unresolved V gene in the studies checked, with the rest unexplained. V and J calls and clone size follow that table, whereas D and trimming were derived from the DNA. In this sample the table shows more than 15,000 clones, 70% to 90% of which occur a single time. Approximately 20% of the sample goes to the ten largest clones.

This receptor was taken from a male donor at least 60 years old with stage I lung adenocarcinoma. The V and J genes are TRBV27 and TRBJ2-1, with 12 bases aligning to TRBD2. The sequencing used peripheral blood, collected before any cancer treatment. CDR3 protein: CASSLFRTSGKHNEQFF. The sequenced DNA: TGTGCCAGCAGTTTATTTAGGACTAGCGGGAAGCACAATGAGCAGTTCTTC.